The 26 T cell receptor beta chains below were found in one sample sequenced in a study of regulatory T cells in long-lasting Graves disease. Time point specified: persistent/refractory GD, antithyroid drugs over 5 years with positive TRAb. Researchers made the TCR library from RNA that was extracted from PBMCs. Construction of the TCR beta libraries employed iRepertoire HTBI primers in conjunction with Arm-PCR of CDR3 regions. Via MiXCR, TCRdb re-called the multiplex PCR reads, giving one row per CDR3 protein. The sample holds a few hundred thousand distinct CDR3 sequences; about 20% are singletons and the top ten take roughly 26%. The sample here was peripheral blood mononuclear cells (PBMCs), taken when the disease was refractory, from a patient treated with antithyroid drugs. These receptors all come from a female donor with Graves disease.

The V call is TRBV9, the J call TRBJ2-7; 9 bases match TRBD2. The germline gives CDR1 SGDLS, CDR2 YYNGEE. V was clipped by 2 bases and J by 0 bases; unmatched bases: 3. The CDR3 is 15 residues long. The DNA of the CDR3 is TGTGCCAGCAGCGTTAGCGGGGGTCGCTCCTACGAGCAGTACTTC. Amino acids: CASSVSGGRSYEQYF.

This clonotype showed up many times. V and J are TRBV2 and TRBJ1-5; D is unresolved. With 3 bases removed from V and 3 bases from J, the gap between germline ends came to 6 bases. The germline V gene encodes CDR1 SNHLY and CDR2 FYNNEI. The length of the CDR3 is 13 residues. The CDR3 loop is CASSEAVNQPQHF. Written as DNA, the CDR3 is TGTGCCAGCAGTGAGGCGGTCAATCAGCCCCAGCATTTT.

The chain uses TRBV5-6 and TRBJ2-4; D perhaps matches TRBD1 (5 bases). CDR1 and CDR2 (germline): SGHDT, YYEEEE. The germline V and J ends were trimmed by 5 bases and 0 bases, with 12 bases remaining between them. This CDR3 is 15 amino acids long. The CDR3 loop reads CASSRGELAKNIQYF. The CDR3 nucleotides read TGTGCCAGCAGTAGGGGTGAGCTAGCCAAAAACATTCAGTACTTC. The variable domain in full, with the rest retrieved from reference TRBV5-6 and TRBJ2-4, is DAGVTQSPTHLIKTRGQQVTLRCSPKSGHDTVSWYQQALGQGPQFIFQYYEEEERQRGNFPDRFSGHQFPNYSSELNVNALLLGDSALYLCASSRGELAKNIQYFGAGTRLSVL.

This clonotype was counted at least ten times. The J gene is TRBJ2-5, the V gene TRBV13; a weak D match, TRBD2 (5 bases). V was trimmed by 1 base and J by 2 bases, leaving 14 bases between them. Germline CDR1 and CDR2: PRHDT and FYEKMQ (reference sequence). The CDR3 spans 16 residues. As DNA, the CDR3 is TGTGCCAGCAGCTTAGTGGGAGAGCTCAAGCAAGAGACCCAGTACTTC. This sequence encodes CASSLVGELKQETQYF.

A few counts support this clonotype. This CDR3 is CASSEGDYRFDNEQFF. As DNA, the CDR3 is TGTGCCAGCAGTGAAGGTGACTACCGATTCGACAATGAGCAGTTCTTC. This rearrangement joins TRBV2 to TRBJ2-1; the D gene is possibly TRBD2 (5 bases). The V end was cut by 1 base, the J end by 5 bases, with 15 bases between. The CDR3 loop spans 16 amino acids. Germline CDR1 and CDR2: SNHLY and FYNNEI.

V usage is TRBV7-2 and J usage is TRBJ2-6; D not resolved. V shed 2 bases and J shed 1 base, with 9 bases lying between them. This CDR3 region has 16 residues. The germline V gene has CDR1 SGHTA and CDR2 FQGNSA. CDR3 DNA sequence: TGTGCCAGCAGCTTATCTTTGGGTTCTGGGGCCAACGTCCTGACTTTC. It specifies CASSLSLGSGANVLTF. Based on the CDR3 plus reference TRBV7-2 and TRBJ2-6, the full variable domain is GAGVSQSPSNKVTEKGKDVELRCDPISGHTALYWYRQSLGQGLEFLIYFQGNSAPDKSGLPSDRFSAERTGGSVSTLTIQRTQQEDSAVYLCASSLSLGSGANVLTFGAGSRLTVL.

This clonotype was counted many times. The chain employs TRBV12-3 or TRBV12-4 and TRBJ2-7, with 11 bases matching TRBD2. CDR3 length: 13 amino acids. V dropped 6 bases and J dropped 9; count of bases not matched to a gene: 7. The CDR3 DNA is TGTGCCAGCAGGGAGACTAGCGGGACGGCGCAGTACTTC. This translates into CASRETSGTAQYF.

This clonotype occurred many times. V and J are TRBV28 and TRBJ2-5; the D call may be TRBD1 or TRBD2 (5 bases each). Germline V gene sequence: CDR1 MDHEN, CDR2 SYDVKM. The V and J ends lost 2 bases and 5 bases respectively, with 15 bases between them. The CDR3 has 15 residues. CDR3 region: CASSLTVLEGETQYF. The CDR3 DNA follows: TGTGCCAGCAGTTTAACGGTCCTTGAGGGGGAGACCCAGTACTTC.

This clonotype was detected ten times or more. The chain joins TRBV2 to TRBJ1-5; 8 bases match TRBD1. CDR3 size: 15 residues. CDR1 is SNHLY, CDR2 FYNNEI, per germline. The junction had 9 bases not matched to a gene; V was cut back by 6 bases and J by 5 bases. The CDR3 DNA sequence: TGTGCCAGCAGATTCAGGGGGCTGATGGATCAGCCCCAGCATTTT. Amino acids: CASRFRGLMDQPQHF.

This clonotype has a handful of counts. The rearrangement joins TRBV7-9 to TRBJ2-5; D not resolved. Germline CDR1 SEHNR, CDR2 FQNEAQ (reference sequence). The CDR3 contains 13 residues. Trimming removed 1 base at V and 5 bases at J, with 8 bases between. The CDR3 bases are TGTGCCAGCAGCTTAGGGTCTGGGGAGACCCAGTACTTC. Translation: CASSLGSGETQYF.

DNA of the CDR3: TGTGCCAGCAGTGAGGGACAGGGGAACTACGAGCAGTACTTC. Its protein product is CASSEGQGNYEQYF. This chain links TRBV25-1 with TRBJ2-7; TRBD1 matches 10 bases. This CDR3 is 14 amino acids long. Trimming removed 3 bases from V and 3 bases from J; junction bases left unmatched: 2. Germline V gene lookup returns CDR1 MGHDK and CDR2 SYGVNS.

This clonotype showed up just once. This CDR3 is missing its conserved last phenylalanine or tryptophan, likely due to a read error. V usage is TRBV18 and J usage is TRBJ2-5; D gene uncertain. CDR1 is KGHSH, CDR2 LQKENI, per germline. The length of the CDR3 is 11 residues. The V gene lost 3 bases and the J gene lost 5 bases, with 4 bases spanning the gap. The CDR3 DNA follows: TGTGCCAGCTCACCCACTGAGACCCAGTACCTC. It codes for CASSPTETQYL.

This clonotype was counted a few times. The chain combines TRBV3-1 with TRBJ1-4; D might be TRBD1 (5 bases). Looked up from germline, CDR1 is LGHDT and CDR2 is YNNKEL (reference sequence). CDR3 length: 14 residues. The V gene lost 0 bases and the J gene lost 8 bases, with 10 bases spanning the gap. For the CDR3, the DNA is TGTGCCAGCAGCCAAGAACAGGCGAAAGAAAAACTGTTTTTT. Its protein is CASSQEQAKEKLFF.

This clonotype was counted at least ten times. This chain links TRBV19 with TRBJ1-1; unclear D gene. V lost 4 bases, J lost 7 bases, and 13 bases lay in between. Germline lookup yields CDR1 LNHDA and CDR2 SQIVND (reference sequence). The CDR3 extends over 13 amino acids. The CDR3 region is CASSNRALGEAFF. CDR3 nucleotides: TGTGCCAGTAGTAATAGGGCCCTGGGTGAAGCTTTCTTT.

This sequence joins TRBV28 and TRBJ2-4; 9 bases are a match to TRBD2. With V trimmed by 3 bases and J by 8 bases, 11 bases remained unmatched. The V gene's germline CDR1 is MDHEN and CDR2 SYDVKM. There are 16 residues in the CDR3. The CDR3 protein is CASSFSSGIRMDIQYF. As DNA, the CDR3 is TGTGCCAGCAGTTTCTCTAGCGGGATAAGGATGGACATTCAGTACTTC. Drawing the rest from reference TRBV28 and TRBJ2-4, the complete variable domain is DVKVTQSSRYLVKRTGEKVFLECVQDMDHENMFWYRQDPGLGLRLIYFSYDVKMKEKGDIPEGYSVSREKKERFSLILESASTNQTSMYLCASSFSSGIRMDIQYFGAGTRLSVL.

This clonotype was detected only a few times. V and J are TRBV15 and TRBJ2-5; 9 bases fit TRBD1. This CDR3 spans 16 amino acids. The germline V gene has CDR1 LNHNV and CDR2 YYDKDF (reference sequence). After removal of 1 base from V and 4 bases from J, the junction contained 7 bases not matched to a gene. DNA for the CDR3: TGTGCCACCAGCAGAGCAATGACAGGGGGAAGAGAGACCCAGTACTTC. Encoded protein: CATSRAMTGGRETQYF.

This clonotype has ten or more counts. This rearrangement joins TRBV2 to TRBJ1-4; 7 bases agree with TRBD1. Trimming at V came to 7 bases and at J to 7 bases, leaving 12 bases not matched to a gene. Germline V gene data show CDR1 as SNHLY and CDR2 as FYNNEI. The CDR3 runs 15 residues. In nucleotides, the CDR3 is TGTGCCAGCAAGAGGGACGCAGGGGGTTTTGAAAAACTGTTTTTT. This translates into CASKRDAGGFEKLFF.

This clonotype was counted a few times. This CDR3 reads CASSLVTGARWNTEAFF. In DNA, the CDR3 is TGTGCCAGCAGCTTGGTAACCGGGGCGCGTTGGAACACTGAAGCTTTCTTT. V usage is TRBV5-8 and J usage is TRBJ1-1; D possibly corresponds to TRBD1 (5 bases). Germline values: CDR1 SGHTS, CDR2 YDEGEE. This CDR3 has 17 residues. The V gene lost 0 bases and the J gene lost 1 base, with 16 bases spanning the gap.

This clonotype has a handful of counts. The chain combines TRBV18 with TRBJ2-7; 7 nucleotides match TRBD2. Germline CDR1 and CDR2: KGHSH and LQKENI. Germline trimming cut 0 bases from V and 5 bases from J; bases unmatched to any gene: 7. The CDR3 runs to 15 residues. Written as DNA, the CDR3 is TGTGCCAGCTCACCACCCCCAACTAGCGTCGACGAGCAGTACTTC. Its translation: CASSPPPTSVDEQYF.

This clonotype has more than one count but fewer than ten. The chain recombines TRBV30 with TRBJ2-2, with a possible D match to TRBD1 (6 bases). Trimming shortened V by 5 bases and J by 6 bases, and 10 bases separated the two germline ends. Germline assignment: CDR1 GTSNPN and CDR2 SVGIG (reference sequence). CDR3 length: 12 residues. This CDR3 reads CAWGQSSGELFF. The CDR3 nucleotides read TGTGCCTGGGGACAGTCCTCCGGGGAGCTGTTTTTT.

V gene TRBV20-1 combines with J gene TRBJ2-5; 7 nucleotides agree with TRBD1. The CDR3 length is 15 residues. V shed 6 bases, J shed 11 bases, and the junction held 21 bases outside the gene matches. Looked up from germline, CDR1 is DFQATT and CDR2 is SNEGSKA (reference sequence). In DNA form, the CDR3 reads TGCAGTGCCAAGGGACCGGGACAGCGATTGTCAGGGCAGTACTTC. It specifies CSAKGPGQRLSGQYF.

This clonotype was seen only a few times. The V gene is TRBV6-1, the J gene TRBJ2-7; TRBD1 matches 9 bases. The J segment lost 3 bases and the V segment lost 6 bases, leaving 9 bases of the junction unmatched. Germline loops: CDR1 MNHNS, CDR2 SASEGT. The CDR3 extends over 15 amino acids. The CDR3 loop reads CASREQGAGRYEQYF. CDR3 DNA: TGTGCCAGCAGAGAACAGGGGGCAGGACGCTACGAGCAGTACTTC.

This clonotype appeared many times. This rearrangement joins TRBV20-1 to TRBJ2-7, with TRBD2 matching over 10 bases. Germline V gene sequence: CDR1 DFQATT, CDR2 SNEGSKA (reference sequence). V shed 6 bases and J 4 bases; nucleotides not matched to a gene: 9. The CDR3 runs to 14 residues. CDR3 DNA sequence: TGCAGTGCAAAAGGACTAGCGGCGGAGTACGAGCAGTACTTC. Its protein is CSAKGLAAEYEQYF.

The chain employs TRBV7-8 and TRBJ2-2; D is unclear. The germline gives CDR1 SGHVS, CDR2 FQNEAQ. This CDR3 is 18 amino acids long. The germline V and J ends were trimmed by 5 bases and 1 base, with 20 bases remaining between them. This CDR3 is CASSTPKGFTVNTGELFF. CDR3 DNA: TGTGCCAGCAGCACACCCAAAGGGTTTACGGTGAACACCGGGGAGCTGTTTTTT. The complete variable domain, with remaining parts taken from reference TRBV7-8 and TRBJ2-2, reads GAGVSQSPRYKVAKRGQDVALRCDPISGHVSLFWYQQALGQGPEFLTYFQNEAQLDKSGLPSDRFFAERPEGSVSTLKIQRTQQEDSAVYLCASSTPKGFTVNTGELFFGEGSRLTVL.

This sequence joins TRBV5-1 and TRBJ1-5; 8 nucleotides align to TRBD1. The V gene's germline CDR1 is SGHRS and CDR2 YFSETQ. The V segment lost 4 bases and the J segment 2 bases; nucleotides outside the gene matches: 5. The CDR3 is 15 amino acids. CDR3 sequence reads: CASSPEGQGNQPQHF. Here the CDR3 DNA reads TGCGCCAGCAGCCCCGAGGGACAGGGCAATCAGCCCCAGCATTTT.

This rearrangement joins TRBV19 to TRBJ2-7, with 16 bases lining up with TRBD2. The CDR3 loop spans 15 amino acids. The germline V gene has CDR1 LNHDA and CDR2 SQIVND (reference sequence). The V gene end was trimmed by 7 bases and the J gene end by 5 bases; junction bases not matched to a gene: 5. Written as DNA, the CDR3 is TGTGCCAGTATGGGACTAGCGGGAGGGGAGGACGAGCAGTACTTC. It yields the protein CASMGLAGGEDEQYF.